This record covers a single TCR beta chain. Its antigen is unknown. Assay execution took place at the deep level. Sequenced by immunoSEQ multiplex PCR; TCRdb stores in-frame clones only, minus some. The sample records about 2.4 million clones, approximately 93% being singletons. Healthy and HIV-negative, the adult donors had no recent acute infections or vaccinations. The entry originates in a study of shared clonotypes between healthy human individuals. Findings and caveats of the study: Limitation of the genetic and exposure-history diversity represented came from the few donors. Rarefaction demonstrated incomplete sorted-subset sequencing despite large depth.

Trimming removed 5 bases from V and 0 bases from J, with 12 bases in between. Germline V CDR1 and CDR2: SGHNT, YENEEA. The CDR3 loop spans 15 amino acids. The genes are TRBV11-3 and TRBJ2-3; D ambiguous. The sequenced material came from naive CD4+ T cells from PBMCs. As to subset: CD45RA+ positively selected. The source is a young man in good health. Some clones in this sample may be carry-over from other donors' samples. The CDR3 here is CASSPGVESTDTQYF. In DNA form, the CDR3 reads TGTGCCAGCAGCCCTGGGGTGGAAAGCACAGATACGCAGTATTTT. The complete variable domain, with remaining parts taken from reference TRBV11-3 and TRBJ2-3, reads EAGVVQSPRYKIIEKKQPVAFWCNPISGHNTLYWYLQNLGQGPELLIRYENEEAVDDSQLPKDRFSAERLKGVDSTLKIQPAELGDSAVYLCASSPGVESTDTQYFGPGTRLTVL.